One and the same sample provided the 5 T cell receptor beta chains below, sequenced in a study of blood T cell repertoires in COVID-19. Libraries were prepared by immunoSEQ multiplex PCR; TCRdb keeps only in-frame clonotypes and omits some of them. Of 200,000 to 300,000 clones listed, 80% to 90% are singletons. The specimen was peripheral blood. The receptors shown here come from a man in his forties or fifties with acute or convalescent COVID-19.

This rearrangement joins TRBV7-9 to TRBJ1-1, with a weak D call TRBD1 (6 bases). Between the trimmed V and J ends, which lost 6 bases and 0 bases, there was a span of 14 bases. The CDR3 sequence is 15 residues long. CDR1 is SEHNR, CDR2 FQNEAQ, per germline (reference sequence). CDR3 DNA sequence: TGTGCCAGCAGGGGTGGACGGACAGTGAACACTGAAGCTTTCTTT. Translated: CASRGGRTVNTEAFF. The full variable domain, its missing parts supplied by reference TRBV7-9 and TRBJ1-1, is DTGVSQNPRHKITKRGQNVTFRCDPISEHNRLYWYRQTLGQGPEFLTYFQNEAQLEKSRLLSDRFSAERPKGSFSTLEIQRTEQGDSAMYLCASRGGRTVNTEAFFGQGTRLTVV.

This sequence joins TRBV7-9 and TRBJ2-7; D is possibly TRBD2 (5 bases). Trimming left V 6 bases short and J 2 bases short, with 14 bases between. CDR1 is SEHNR and CDR2 is FQNEAQ in the germline V gene (reference sequence). There are 14 residues in the CDR3. CDR3: CASRPSTGTYEQYF. For the CDR3, the DNA is TGTGCCAGCAGACCCTCGACGGGAACCTACGAGCAGTACTTC.

As concerns this clone: Other DNA sequences in the same sample also yield this CDR3. The V and J genes are TRBV12-3 or TRBV12-4 and TRBJ1-1, with TRBD1 identical over 8 bases. The CDR3 has 12 amino acids. Trimming took 6 bases from V and 4 from J; bases not matched to a gene: 1. The CDR3 DNA follows: TGTGCCAGCAGAACAGGGGGCACTGAAGCTTTCTTT. It translates to CASRTGGTEAFF.

The chain recombines TRBV28 with TRBJ2-1; 8 bases agree with TRBD2. Germline-derived CDR1 and CDR2 are MDHEN and SYDVKM. The J segment lost 7 bases and the V segment lost 9 bases, leaving 14 bases of the junction unmatched. CDR3 length equals 15 residues. The CDR3 is CASSLTSDLWNEQFF. The CDR3 coding sequence is TGTGCCAGTTCGTTGACTAGCGATTTGTGGAATGAGCAGTTCTTC.

The chain employs TRBV5-8 and TRBJ1-5; D is ambiguous. This CDR3 has 14 amino acids. Germline V gene sequence: CDR1 SGHTS, CDR2 YDEGEE. V was trimmed by 2 bases and J by 8 bases, leaving 14 bases between them. The CDR3 protein is CASSFGRRVEPQHF. The DNA of the CDR3 is TGTGCCAGCAGCTTCGGAAGACGGGTAGAGCCCCAGCATTTT.